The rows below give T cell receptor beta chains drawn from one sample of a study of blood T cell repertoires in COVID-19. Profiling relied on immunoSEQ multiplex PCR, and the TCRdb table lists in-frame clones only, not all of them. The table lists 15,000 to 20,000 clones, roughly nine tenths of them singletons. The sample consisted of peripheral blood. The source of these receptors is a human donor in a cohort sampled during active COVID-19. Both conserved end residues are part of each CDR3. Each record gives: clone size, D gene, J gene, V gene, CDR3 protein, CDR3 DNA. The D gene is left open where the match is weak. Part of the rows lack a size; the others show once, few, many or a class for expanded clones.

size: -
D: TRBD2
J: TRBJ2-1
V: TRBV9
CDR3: CASSVVDSGSSYNEQFF
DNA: TGTGCCAGCAGCGTAGTGGATAGCGGGAGCTCCTACAATGAGCAGTTCTTC

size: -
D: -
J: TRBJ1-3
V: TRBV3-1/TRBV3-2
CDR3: CASSLRGGSGNTIYF
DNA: TGTGCCAGCAGCCTAAGGGGTGGGTCTGGAAACACCATATATTTT

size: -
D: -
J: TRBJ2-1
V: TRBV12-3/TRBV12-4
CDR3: CASSRAGNEQFF
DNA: TGTGCCAGCAGTAGGGCGGGCAATGAGCAGTTCTTC

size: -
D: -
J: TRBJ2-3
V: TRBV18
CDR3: CASSPPGGRDTDTQYF
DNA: TGTGCCAGCTCACCACCGGGAGGCCGGGACACAGATACGCAGTATTTT

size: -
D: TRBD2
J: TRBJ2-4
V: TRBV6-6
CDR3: CASSTGTSGGAAGKAKNIQYF
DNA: TGTGCCAGCAGCACCGGGACTAGCGGGGGGGCGGCGGGGAAGGCCAAAAACATTCAGTACTTC

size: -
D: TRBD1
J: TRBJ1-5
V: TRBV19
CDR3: CASIGTGAQPQHF
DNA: TGTGCCAGTATCGGGACAGGGGCTCAGCCCCAGCATTTT

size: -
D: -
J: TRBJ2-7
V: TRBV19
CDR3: CASSIRGKVNEQYF
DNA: TGTGCCAGTAGTATACGAGGGAAGGTCAACGAGCAGTACTTC

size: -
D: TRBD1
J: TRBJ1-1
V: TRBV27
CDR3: CASSLRQGSWTEAFF
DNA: TGTGCCAGCAGTTTAAGACAGGGGAGCTGGACTGAAGCTTTCTTT

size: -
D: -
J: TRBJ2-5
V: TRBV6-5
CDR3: CASSTLQGTQETQYF
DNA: TGTGCCAGCAGCACACTCCAGGGGACCCAAGAGACCCAGTACTTC

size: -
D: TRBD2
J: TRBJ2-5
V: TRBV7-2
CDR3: CASSLGGGQETQYF
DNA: TGTGCCAGCAGCTTAGGGGGGGGTCAAGAGACCCAGTACTTC

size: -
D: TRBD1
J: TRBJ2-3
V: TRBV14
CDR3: CASAAFRGQADTQYF
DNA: TGTGCCAGTGCGGCTTTCAGGGGGCAGGCAGATACGCAGTATTTT

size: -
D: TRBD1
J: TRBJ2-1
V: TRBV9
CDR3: CASSVAGTGSLGGQFF
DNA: TGTGCCAGCAGCGTAGCTGGGACAGGGTCCCTAGGTGGGCAGTTCTTC

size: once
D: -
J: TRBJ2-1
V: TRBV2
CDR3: CASTGQFAYNEQFF
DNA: TGTGCCAGCACGGGTCAGTTCGCCTACAATGAGCAGTTCTTC

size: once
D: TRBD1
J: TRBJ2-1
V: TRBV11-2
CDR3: CASSPRTGGYNEQFF
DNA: TGTGCCAGCAGCCCACGGACAGGCGGTTACAATGAGCAGTTCTTC

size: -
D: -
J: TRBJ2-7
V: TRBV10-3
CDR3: CAISKNTFEQYF
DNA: TGTGCCATCAGTAAGAACACCTTCGAGCAGTACTTC

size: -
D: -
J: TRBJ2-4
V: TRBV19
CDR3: CATRPQLALKNIQYF
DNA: TGTGCCACCAGACCCCAACTAGCTCTAAAAAACATTCAGTACTTC

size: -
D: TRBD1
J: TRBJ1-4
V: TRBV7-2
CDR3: CASSFRGQGSEKLFF
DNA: TGTGCCAGCAGCTTCCGCGGACAGGGTAGTGAAAAACTGTTTTTT

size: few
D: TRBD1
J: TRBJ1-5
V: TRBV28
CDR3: CASAGQAGNQPQHF
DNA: TGTGCCAGCGCGGGACAGGCCGGCAATCAGCCCCAGCATTTT

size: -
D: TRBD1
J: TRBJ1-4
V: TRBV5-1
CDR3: CASSKIGGHLEKLFF
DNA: TGCGCCAGCAGCAAGATAGGGGGCCATTTGGAAAAACTGTTTTTT

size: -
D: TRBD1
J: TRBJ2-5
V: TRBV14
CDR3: CASSSNRDRDGETQYF
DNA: TGTGCCAGCAGTTCCAACCGGGACAGGGATGGGGAGACCCAGTACTTC

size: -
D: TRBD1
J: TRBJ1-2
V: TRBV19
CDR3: CASSGQGGLGFYGYTF
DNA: TGTGCCAGTAGCGGACAGGGGGGCCTGGGTTTCTATGGCTACACCTTC

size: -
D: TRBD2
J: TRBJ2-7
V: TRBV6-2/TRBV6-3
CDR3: CASSYGFQSSGLPPEQYF
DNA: TGTGCCAGCAGTTACGGGTTTCAATCTAGCGGCTTACCCCCCGAGCAGTACTTC

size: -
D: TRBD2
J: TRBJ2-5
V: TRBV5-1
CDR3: CASSLLASGVQETQYF
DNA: TGCGCCAGCAGCTTGTTGGCTAGCGGGGTGCAAGAGACCCAGTACTTC

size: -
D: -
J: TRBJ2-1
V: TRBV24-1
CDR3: CATSDSLDRFF
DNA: TGTGCCACCAGTGATTCCCTGGACAGGTTCTTC

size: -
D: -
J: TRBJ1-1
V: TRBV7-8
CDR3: CASHPGLRDTEAFF
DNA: TGTGCCAGCCACCCTGGGTTGCGGGACACTGAAGCTTTCTTT

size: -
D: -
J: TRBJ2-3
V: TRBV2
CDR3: CASRAAPVTDTQYF
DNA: TGTGCCAGCAGGGCGGCGCCCGTCACAGATACGCAGTATTTT

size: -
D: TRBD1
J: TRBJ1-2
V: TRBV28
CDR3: CASSSQGTNYTF
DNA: TGTGCCAGCAGTTCACAGGGGACGAACTACACCTTC

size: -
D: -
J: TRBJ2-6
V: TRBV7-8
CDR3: CASSPLVRTGANVLTF
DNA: TGTGCCAGCAGCCCCTTAGTGAGGACTGGGGCCAACGTCCTGACTTTC

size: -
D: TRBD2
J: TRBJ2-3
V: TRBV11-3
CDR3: CASSVGGVLYTDTQYF
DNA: TGTGCCAGCAGCGTCGGGGGGGTCTTATACACAGATACGCAGTATTTT

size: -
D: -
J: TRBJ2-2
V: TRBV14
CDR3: CASSQVQGHVTGELFF
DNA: TGTGCCAGCAGCCAAGTCCAGGGGCATGTCACCGGGGAGCTGTTTTTT

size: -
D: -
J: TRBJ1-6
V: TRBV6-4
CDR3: CASSDAAGRNSPLHF
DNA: TGTGCCAGCAGTGACGCCGCAGGGAGGAATTCACCCCTCCACTTT

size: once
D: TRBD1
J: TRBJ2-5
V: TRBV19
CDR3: CASSTWGQGNQETQYF
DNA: TGTGCCAGTAGTACATGGGGACAGGGGAACCAAGAGACCCAGTACTTC

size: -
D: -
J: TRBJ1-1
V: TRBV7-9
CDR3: CASNPKQMNTEAFF
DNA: TGTGCCAGCAACCCCAAGCAAATGAACACTGAAGCTTTCTTT

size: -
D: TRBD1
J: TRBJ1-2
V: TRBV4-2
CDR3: CASSLAGTGDDGYTF
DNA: TGTGCCAGCAGCCTTGCCGGGACAGGGGATGACGGCTACACCTTC

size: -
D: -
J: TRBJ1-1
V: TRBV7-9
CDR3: CASSLGVEVTEAFF
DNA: TGTGCCAGCAGCTTAGGGGTCGAGGTCACTGAAGCTTTCTTT

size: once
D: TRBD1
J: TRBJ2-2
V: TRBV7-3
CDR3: CASSSTGAAGELFF
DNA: TGTGCCAGCAGTAGCACAGGGGCCGCCGGGGAGCTGTTTTTT

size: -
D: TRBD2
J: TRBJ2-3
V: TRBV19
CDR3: CASSMRGDTDTQYF
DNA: TGTGCCAGTAGTATGCGGGGGGACACAGATACGCAGTATTTT

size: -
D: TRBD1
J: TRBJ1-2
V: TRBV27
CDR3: CASSLSRPNRGPYGYTF
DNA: TGTGCCAGCAGTTTATCTCGACCGAACAGGGGTCCATATGGCTACACCTTC

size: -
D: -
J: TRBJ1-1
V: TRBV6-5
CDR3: CASLGGQMNTEAFF
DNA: TGTGCCAGCTTGGGTGGGCAAATGAACACTGAAGCTTTCTTT

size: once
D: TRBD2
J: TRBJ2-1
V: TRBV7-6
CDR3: CASSLQVAGEEQFF
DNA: TGTGCCAGCAGCTTACAGGTAGCGGGCGAAGAGCAGTTCTTC

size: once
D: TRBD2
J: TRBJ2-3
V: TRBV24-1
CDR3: CATSDRTSGRNTDTQYF
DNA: TGTGCCACCAGTGATCGGACTAGCGGGAGAAACACAGATACGCAGTATTTT

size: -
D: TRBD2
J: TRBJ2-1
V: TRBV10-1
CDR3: CASSEGLAYEQFF
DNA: TGCGCCAGCAGTGAGGGACTAGCCTATGAGCAGTTCTTC

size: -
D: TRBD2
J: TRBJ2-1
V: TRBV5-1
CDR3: CASSLLAGGIRSYNEQFF
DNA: TGCGCCAGCAGCTTGTTAGCGGGGGGAATTAGGTCCTACAATGAGCAGTTCTTC

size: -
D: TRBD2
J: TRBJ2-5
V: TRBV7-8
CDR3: CASSLAITSGGETQYF
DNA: TGTGCCAGCAGCTTAGCTATAACTAGCGGAGGAGAGACCCAGTACTTC

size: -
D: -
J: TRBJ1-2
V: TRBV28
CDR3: CASSPAGGVNYGYTF
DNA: TGTGCCAGCAGTCCGGCTGGAGGGGTTAACTATGGCTACACCTTC

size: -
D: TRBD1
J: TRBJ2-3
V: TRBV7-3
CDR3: CASSLRQGTDTQYF
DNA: TGTGCCAGCAGCCTAAGACAGGGAACAGATACGCAGTATTTT

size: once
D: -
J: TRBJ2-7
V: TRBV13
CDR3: CASSLSTYEQYF
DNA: TGTGCCAGCAGCTTATCTACCTACGAGCAGTACTTC

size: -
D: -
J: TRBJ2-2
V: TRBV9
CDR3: CASRGGHSETGELFF
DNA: TGTGCCAGCAGAGGGGGACACAGTGAAACCGGGGAGCTGTTTTTT

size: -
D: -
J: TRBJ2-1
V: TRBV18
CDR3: CASSPPVRYNEQFF
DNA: TGTGCCAGCTCACCCCCCGTCAGGTACAATGAGCAGTTCTTC

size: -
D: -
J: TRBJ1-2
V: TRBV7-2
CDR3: CASSLRLRGSYGYTF
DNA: TGTGCCAGCAGCTTACGTCTTAGGGGATCCTATGGCTACACCTTC

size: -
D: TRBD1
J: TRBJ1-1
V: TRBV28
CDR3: CASSLPGTGGTEAFF
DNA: TGTGCCAGCAGTTTACCCGGGACAGGGGGGACTGAAGCTTTCTTT

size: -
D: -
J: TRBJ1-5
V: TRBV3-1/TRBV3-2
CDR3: CASSFGGGRNQPQHF
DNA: TGTGCCAGCAGTTTCGGCGGGGGGAGGAATCAGCCCCAGCATTTT

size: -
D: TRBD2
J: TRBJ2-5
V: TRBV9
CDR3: CASSPSGEETQYF
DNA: TGTGCCAGCAGCCCTAGCGGGGAGGAGACCCAGTACTTC

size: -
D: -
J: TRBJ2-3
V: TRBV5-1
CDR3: CASSLTSGTSTDTQYF
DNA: TGCGCCAGCAGCTTGACTTCGGGAACTAGCACAGATACGCAGTATTTT

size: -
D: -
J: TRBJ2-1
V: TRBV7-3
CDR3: CASSSWMAGNEQFF
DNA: TGTGCCAGCAGCTCTTGGATGGCCGGGAATGAGCAGTTCTTC